These 15 T cell receptor beta chains share one sample of origin, sequenced in a study of blood T cell repertoires in COVID-19. Sequencing used immunoSEQ multiplex PCR; TCRdb keeps in-frame clones, though not all of them. The sample includes 100,000 to 150,000 clones, around 83% seen only once; the top ten take approximately 16%. Sequences were obtained from peripheral blood. The origin of the receptors is a woman aged 50 to 65 with acute or convalescent COVID-19.

The chain is built from TRBV27 and TRBJ1-2; no clear D. The V gene lost 3 bases and the J gene lost 0 bases, with 8 bases spanning the gap. CDR3 length: 14 residues. CDR1 MNHEY and CDR2 SMNVEV come from the germline V gene (reference sequence). In DNA form, the CDR3 reads TGTGCCAGCAGTTTGTCAGCGTCTAACTATGGCTACACCTTC. This sequence encodes CASSLSASNYGYTF.

This clone was detected only once. The chain couples TRBV12-5 to TRBJ2-3; D is uncertain. Germline CDR1 reads LGHNT; CDR2 reads FRNRAP. Trimming cost V 0 bases and J 6 bases, with 7 bases left between them. This CDR3 has 13 amino acids. The CDR3 nucleotides are TGTGCTAGTGGTTTGGTAGCGAGGGATACGCAGTATTTT. This codes for CASGLVARDTQYF.

The chain joins TRBV6-4 to TRBJ2-5; the match to TRBD2 covers 7 bases. Trimming took 5 bases from V and 2 from J; bases not matched to a gene: 2. The CDR3 is made up of 13 amino acids. Germline V gives CDR1 MRHNA, CDR2 SNTAGT. CDR3 nucleotide sequence: TGTGCCAGCAGTCGGGGGGAACAAGAGACCCAGTACTTC. It specifies CASSRGEQETQYF.

V is TRBV11-3 and J is TRBJ2-1; D gene ambiguous. Trimming cost V 1 base and J 10 bases, with 14 bases left between them. CDR3 length: 14 residues. CDR1 SGHNT and CDR2 YENEEA come from the germline V gene. In DNA, the CDR3 is TGTGCCAGCAGCTTAGGCCGGGTGGCCCGCGAGCAGTTCTTC. It specifies CASSLGRVAREQFF.

The CDR3 region is CASSEAGYSTGLDTEAFF. CDR3 sequence (DNA): TGTGCCAGCAGTGAAGCGGGATATTCTACAGGGTTGGACACTGAAGCTTTCTTT. V gene TRBV6-1 combines with J gene TRBJ1-1; possibly TRBD1 for D (6 bases). The V end lost 0 bases, the J end lost 3 bases, and 20 bases lay between the germline ends. CDR1 is MNHNS and CDR2 is SASEGT in the germline V gene. CDR3 length equals 18 residues.

The V and J genes are TRBV5-5 and TRBJ2-7, with D possibly matching TRBD1 (6 bases). In germline, CDR1 is SGHKS, CDR2 YYEKEE (reference sequence). The ends were cut back, 4 bases at V and 2 bases at J, with 16 bases in the middle. The CDR3 contains 15 residues. The CDR3 protein is CASSPDSYNTYEQYF. The CDR3 bases are TGTGCCAGCAGCCCGGACAGTTACAACACCTACGAGCAGTACTTC.

The chain has TRBV9 and TRBJ2-1; 10 bases agree with TRBD2. The CDR3 loop spans 16 amino acids. Germline values: CDR1 SGDLS, CDR2 YYNGEE. V lost 4 bases and J lost 1; bases outside the gene matches: 5. CDR3 sequence reads: CASSPASGGSYNEQFF. The DNA for the CDR3 is TGTGCCAGCAGCCCTGCTAGCGGGGGTTCCTACAATGAGCAGTTCTTC.

The J gene is TRBJ1-4, the V gene TRBV5-6; 7 bases fit TRBD1. Trimming removed 4 bases from V and 0 bases from J; junction bases left unmatched: 9. Germline values: CDR1 SGHDT, CDR2 YYEEEE. This CDR3 region has 17 residues. CDR3 protein: CASSHTGDPTTNEKLFF. The CDR3, as DNA: TGTGCCAGCAGCCATACAGGGGATCCCACAACTAATGAAAAACTGTTTTTT. The whole variable domain, remainder taken from reference TRBV5-6 and TRBJ1-4, is DAGVTQSPTHLIKTRGQQVTLRCSPKSGHDTVSWYQQALGQGPQFIFQYYEEEERQRGNFPDRFSGHQFPNYSSELNVNALLLGDSALYLCASSHTGDPTTNEKLFFGSGTQLSVL.

The chain is built from TRBV9 and TRBJ2-3; perhaps TRBD2 as D (6 bases). The germline V gene has CDR1 SGDLS and CDR2 YYNGEE. Trimming took off 4 bases at V and 6 bases at J, with 12 bases between the two ends. The length of the CDR3 is 13 residues. The CDR3 coding sequence is TGTGCCAGCAGCTTCCAGGCGGGGGATACGCAGTATTTT. Encoded protein: CASSFQAGDTQYF.

V usage is TRBV5-1 and J usage is TRBJ1-4; TRBD1 agrees at 10 bases. Per germline, CDR1 SGHRS and CDR2 YFSETQ. This CDR3 region has 19 residues. J was trimmed by 3 bases and V by 5 bases; bases with no gene match: 16. CDR3 protein: CASRPGVGTGVTANEKLFF. The CDR3 DNA follows: TGCGCCAGCAGGCCTGGAGTAGGGACAGGGGTTACGGCTAATGAAAAACTGTTTTTT.

The gene calls are TRBV2 and TRBJ1-2, with TRBD1 matching 8 bases. Germline V CDR1 and CDR2: SNHLY, FYNNEI. This CDR3 contains 14 residues. The ends lost 5 bases at V and 8 bases at J; junction bases unmatched: 10. The CDR3 spells CASSLQTGAEGYTF. The CDR3 DNA reads TGTGCCAGCAGTCTACAGACAGGGGCAGAGGGCTACACCTTC.

The chain recombines TRBV5-4 with TRBJ1-1; 8 bases match TRBD1. Germline V gene lookup returns CDR1 SGHNT and CDR2 YYREEE (reference sequence). The V gene end was trimmed by 9 bases and the J gene end by 1 base; junction bases not matched to a gene: 5. This CDR3 contains 13 residues. CDR3 residues: CANGQGGNTEAFF. CDR3 coding DNA: TGTGCCAACGGACAGGGAGGGAACACTGAAGCTTTCTTT.

The V call is TRBV6-6, the J call TRBJ1-5; 10 positions agree with TRBD1. The ends lost 5 bases at V and 6 bases at J; junction bases unmatched: 7. The CDR3 is 15 residues long. The germline V gene encodes CDR1 MNHNY and CDR2 SVGAGI (reference sequence). Here the CDR3 reads CASSTGTGDIQPQHF. The CDR3 DNA follows: TGTGCCAGCAGTACCGGGACAGGGGATATTCAGCCCCAGCATTTT.

This CDR3 is CASTDTGTPATNEKLFF. For the CDR3, the DNA is TGCGCCAGCACTGACACAGGGACACCTGCAACTAATGAAAAACTGTTTTTT. The rearrangement links TRBV4-1 to TRBJ1-4; maybe TRBD1 (6 bases). V was cut by 7 bases and J by 0 bases, with 18 bases left in between. Germline CDR1 MGHRA, CDR2 YSYEKL. This CDR3 region has 17 residues.

The rearrangement uses TRBV29-1 and TRBJ2-1; 11 bases are a match to TRBD2. Germline trimming cut 7 bases from V and 9 bases from J; bases unmatched to any gene: 11. Germline CDR1 SQVTM, CDR2 ANQGSEA. CDR3 length: 14 residues. The CDR3 DNA reads as TGCAGCGCTTACGATAGCGGGGGGGTTAGTGAGCAGTTCTTC. It codes for CSAYDSGGVSEQFF.